This T cell receptor beta chain was obtained from a study of blood T cell repertoires in COVID-19. This CDR3 is built from 15 residues. CDR1 and CDR2 from the germline V gene are LNHDA and SQIVND (reference sequence). Losses at the gene ends were 5 bases for V and 0 bases for J; bases not matched to a gene: 7. In the authors' methods: Counts of nucleated cells, estimated from reference gene primer amplification, were obtained. Sequencing was performed with immunoSEQ multiplex PCR; in TCRdb, only in-frame clones are kept and a portion is missing. That table supplies the V and J calls and clone size; D and trimming were determined from the DNA. This table holds roughly 400,000 clones, about 88% found once.

Material: PBMCs or T cells enriched from blood (not recorded which). The chain has TRBV19 and TRBJ2-7, with 7 bases aligning to TRBD1. This TCR came from a woman between 18 and 29 years old who had been exposed to COVID-19. This CDR3 reads CASSRTGDGSYEQYF. CDR3 nucleotides: TGTGCCAGTAGTCGTACAGGGGACGGCTCCTACGAGCAGTACTTC.